This T cell receptor (beta chain) was retrieved from a study of cytomegalovirus exposure and HLA in healthy donors. Across the study: Ancestry clustering placed roughly four fifths of around 400 genotyped donors in the Caucasian-associated cluster. Overall study results and limits: TCR association rates varied by HLA locus in a later analysis, with DRB1 highest and HLA-C lowest. In a later analysis, a genetic analysis reported fewer productive-TCR N-insertions in an Asian-associated ancestry cluster than the cohort average.

PCR used 60 Vbeta primers and 13 Jbeta primers. Assay used: immunoSEQ multiplex PCR; TCRdb lists only in-frame clones, some missing. The data show more than 90,000 clones, about 80% seen once. The length of the CDR3 is 17 residues. Trimming cost V 1 base and J 0 bases, with 15 bases left between them. CDR1 and CDR2 from the germline V gene are MGHRA and YSYEKL. Details on this clone: Its specificity is not known.

This chain uses TRBV4-1 with TRBJ1-2; D gene uncertain. The material sequenced was PBMCs. This clonotype was sampled from a man aged 35 to 55 in good health and CMV-seronegative. The CDR3 loop is CASSQVEGMGANYGYTF. The CDR3 DNA reads TGCGCCAGCAGCCAAGTGGAGGGAATGGGAGCTAACTATGGCTACACCTTC.